This T cell receptor (beta chain) was recorded in a study of T cells in Graves' hyperthyroidism and ophthalmopathy. As for the study in general: Peripheral blood was collected at initial diagnosis, before any treatment. Regarding the study as a whole: Blood samples included most of the expanded thyroid clonotypes exceeding 0.001.

Amplified regions were TCR beta CDR3 sequences from RNA transcripts. HTBI primers drove first-round RT-PCR of the TCR CDR3. TCRdb re-called the multiplex PCR reads through MiXCR, storing one row per CDR3 protein. The sample includes about 410,000 distinct CDR3 sequences, roughly 14% seen only once; the top ten take about 13%. As for this clonotype: Its antigen is not known.

The sequenced material came from blood. The clonotype was recovered from a man between 18 and 29 years old with Graves' ophthalmopathy.

CDR3 bases: TGTGCCAGCAGCCCGCCGACGGACTCTGGAAACACCATATATTTT. Protein product: CASSPPTDSGNTIYF. The gene calls are TRBV7-9 and TRBJ1-3; D not certain. Germline CDR1 reads SEHNR; CDR2 reads FQNEAQ (reference sequence). Trimming removed 5 bases from V and 0 bases from J, with 11 bases in between. The CDR3 is 15 residues long.